What follows is one TCR beta chain and its context. Its matching antigen is unknown. TCRdb's copy holds only in-frame clones and misses some; the assay was immunoSEQ multiplex PCR. The sample records tens of thousands of clones, 80% to 90% being singletons. V was shortened by 7 bases and J by 3 bases, with 19 bases between the two germline ends. The CDR3 spans 15 residues. From germline, CDR1 is SNHLY and CDR2 FYNNEI. These data belong to a study of OX40 agonist ivuxolimab in advanced cancers. Study in general: Aged roughly 23 to 85 with a mean of approximately 57 years, they were around 79% male. A partial response was reached by three patients: one with hepatocellular carcinoma and two with cutaneous melanoma. Overall study findings and caveats: Partial responders at 0.1-3.0 mg/kg had among the lowest clonal expansion.

The specimen was CD4+ or CD8+ T cells sorted from blood, collected in a trial of the OX40 agonist ivuxolimab. The receptor's source is an adult with an advanced solid tumor such as melanoma, head and neck, liver or kidney cancer. The V call is TRBV2, the J call TRBJ2-7; a weak D match, TRBD2 (6 bases). The CDR3 is CASTGAGDPLYEQYF. The DNA of the CDR3 is TGTGCCAGCACGGGAGCCGGGGACCCCCTCTACGAGCAGTACTTC.